Below, one TCR beta chain is given with its context. In the original processing: Counts of nucleated cells, estimated from reference gene primer amplification, were obtained. Repertoires were generated with immunoSEQ multiplex PCR, while TCRdb's copy carries only in-frame clones and drops some. That table supplies the V and J calls and clone size; D and trimming were determined from the DNA. The sample lists approximately 40,000 clones; over 90% were seen once. Looked up from germline, CDR1 is SGHTA and CDR2 is FQGNSA. V lost 2 bases, J lost 6 bases, and 11 bases lay in between. The length of the CDR3 is 15 residues. The data stem from a study of blood T cell repertoires in COVID-19.

The sample taken for sequencing was peripheral blood. This TCR was sampled from a human donor in a cohort sampled during active COVID-19. The chain combines TRBV7-2 with TRBJ1-6; D remains ambiguous. The CDR3 reads CASSLNGMLNSPLHF. The CDR3 coding sequence is TGTGCCAGCAGCTTAAACGGGATGCTTAATTCACCCCTCCACTTT.